These 10 T cell receptor beta chains came from one sample sequenced in a study of Ad26.COV2.S vaccination and SARS-CoV-2 variants. The data were produced by immunoSEQ multiplex PCR, yet TCRdb's version contains in-frame clones alone and is incomplete. The sample has around 240,000 clones; 85% to 90% are singletons. Described treatment: roughly 20 received Ad26.COV2.S at low or high dose, single or two shots; about 5 received placebo; per-sample allocation not given. Sampling took place 63 days after the first vaccine or placebo injection. This sample comprised peripheral blood, obtained in a trial of Ad26.COV2.S vaccine versus placebo. The receptors come from a person aged 18-65 years who received the Ad26.COV2.S COVID-19 vaccine or a placebo.

V gene TRBV2 combines with J gene TRBJ1-4, with 8 bases that match TRBD1. Germline trimming cut 6 bases from V and 6 bases from J; bases unmatched to any gene: 9. Germline assignment: CDR1 SNHLY and CDR2 FYNNEI. The CDR3 runs 15 residues. The CDR3 DNA reads as TGTGCCAGCAGACGAGACAGGGGTCCGGATGAAAAACTGTTTTTT. Residues: CASRRDRGPDEKLFF.

The chain recombines TRBV12-3 or TRBV12-4 with TRBJ1-6, with a weak D call TRBD1 (5 bases). This CDR3 comprises 13 residues. V lost 1 base and J 13 bases, leaving 11 bases between the germline ends. The CDR3: CASSLGSRGPLHF. CDR3 DNA: TGTGCCAGCAGTTTAGGGAGCCGGGGGCCCCTCCACTTT.

The V gene is TRBV6-1, the J gene TRBJ2-7; a weak D match, TRBD1 (5 bases). V dropped 2 bases and J dropped 6 bases, with 14 bases sitting between them. The CDR3 length is 14 residues. The V gene's germline CDR1 is MNHNS and CDR2 SASEGT. For the CDR3, the DNA is TGTGCCAGCAGTGAAAACAGGCCGGGCTCCGAGCAGTACTTC. It translates to CASSENRPGSEQYF.

This rearrangement joins TRBV7-9 to TRBJ2-1, with no clear D. Germline V gene data show CDR1 as SEHNR and CDR2 as FQNEAQ (reference sequence). The germline V and J ends were trimmed by 4 bases and 5 bases, with 21 bases remaining between them. The CDR3 loop spans 17 amino acids. The CDR3 region is CASSSSLQPGRDNEQFF. The DNA for the CDR3 is TGTGCCAGCAGCTCCTCCCTACAACCGGGTCGGGACAATGAGCAGTTCTTC.

This chain joins TRBV7-9 and TRBJ2-1, with 7 bases identical to TRBD2. V shed 5 bases and J 7 bases; nucleotides not matched to a gene: 8. CDR1 SEHNR and CDR2 FQNEAQ come from the germline V gene (reference sequence). The CDR3 spans 14 residues. CDR3 nucleotides: TGTGCCAGCAGCGAAACCCTTAGCGGGAATGAGCAGTTCTTC. It yields the protein CASSETLSGNEQFF.

The count of this clone is one. The chain combines TRBV19 with TRBJ1-4, with D perhaps TRBD1 (6 bases). Germline CDR1 and CDR2: LNHDA and SQIVND (reference sequence). The CDR3 spans 15 residues. The V end was cut by 6 bases, the J end by 3 bases, with 14 bases between. The CDR3 DNA is TGTGCCAGTAGAGCAGGACAGACCTCTAATGAAAAACTGTTTTTT. Its protein is CASRAGQTSNEKLFF.

There are a few counts of this clone. This rearrangement joins TRBV6-5 to TRBJ2-1; possibly TRBD1 for D (6 bases). V gave up 8 bases and J gave up 5 bases, with 10 bases separating them. Germline V gene sequence: CDR1 MNHEY, CDR2 SVGAGI. The CDR3 has 12 amino acids. As DNA, the CDR3 is TGTGCCAGCTTACGGGACAACAATGAGCAGTTCTTC. Its translation: CASLRDNNEQFF.

The chain uses TRBV7-9 and TRBJ2-7; maybe TRBD2 (6 bases). Germline V gene data show CDR1 as SEHNR and CDR2 as FQNEAQ (reference sequence). The CDR3 length is 14 residues. Trimming took 4 bases from V and 7 from J, leaving 17 bases between them. The CDR3: CASSSLGGVREQYF. DNA of the CDR3: TGTGCCAGCAGCTCGCTAGGCGGGGTGAGGGAGCAGTACTTC.

This clone was observed a handful of times. This rearrangement joins TRBV18 to TRBJ2-5; TRBD1 is a possible D gene (6 bases). Germline V gives CDR1 KGHSH, CDR2 LQKENI. CDR3 length: 15 residues. Trimming removed 2 bases from V and 1 base from J, with 11 bases in between. The CDR3 is CASSPSHRAQETQYF. The CDR3 DNA is TGTGCCAGCTCACCATCACACAGGGCCCAAGAGACCCAGTACTTC.

The chain carries TRBV27 and TRBJ2-7, with TRBD1 matching 9 bases. The CDR3 contains 13 residues. With V trimmed by 5 bases and J by 4 bases, 3 bases remained unmatched. Germline loops: CDR1 MNHEY, CDR2 SMNVEV (reference sequence). CDR3 DNA: TGTGCCAGCAGTAGACAGGGGGGTTACGAGCAGTACTTC. As protein: CASSRQGGYEQYF.